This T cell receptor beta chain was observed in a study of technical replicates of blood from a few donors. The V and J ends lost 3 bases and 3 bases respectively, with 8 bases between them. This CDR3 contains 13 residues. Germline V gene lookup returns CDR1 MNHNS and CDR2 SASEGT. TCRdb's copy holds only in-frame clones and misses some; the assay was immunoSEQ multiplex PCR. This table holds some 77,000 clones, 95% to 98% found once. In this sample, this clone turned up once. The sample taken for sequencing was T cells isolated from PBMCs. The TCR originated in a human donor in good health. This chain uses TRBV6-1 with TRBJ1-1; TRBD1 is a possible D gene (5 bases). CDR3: CASSDSGYTEAFF. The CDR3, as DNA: TGTGCCAGCAGTGATTCAGGGTACACTGAAGCTTTCTTT.